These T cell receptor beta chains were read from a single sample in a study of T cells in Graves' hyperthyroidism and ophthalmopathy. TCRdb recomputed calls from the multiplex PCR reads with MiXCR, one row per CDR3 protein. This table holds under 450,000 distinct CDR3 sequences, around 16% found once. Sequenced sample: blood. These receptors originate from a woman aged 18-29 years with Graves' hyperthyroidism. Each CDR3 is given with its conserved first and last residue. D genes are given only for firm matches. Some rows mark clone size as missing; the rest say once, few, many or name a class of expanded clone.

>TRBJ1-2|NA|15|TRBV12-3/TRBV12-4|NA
CASSPGTGTLYGYTF
TGTGCCAGCAGTCCGGGCACCGGGACCCTCTATGGCTACACCTTC
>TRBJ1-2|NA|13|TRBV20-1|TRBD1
CSARTGAPGGYTF
TGCAGTGCTAGAACAGGGGCGCCGGGGGGCTACACCTTC
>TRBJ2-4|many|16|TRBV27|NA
CASSLRGTVAKNIQYF
TGTGCCAGCAGTTTACGGGGGACGGTAGCCAAAAACATTCAGTACTTC
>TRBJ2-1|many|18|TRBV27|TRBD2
CASSSPGTSGGRENEQFF
TGTGCCAGCAGTTCCCCCGGGACTAGCGGGGGGCGGGAGAATGAGCAGTTCTTC
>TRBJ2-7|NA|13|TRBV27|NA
CASSRPPGYEQYF
TGTGCCAGCAGTCGTCCCCCTGGATACGAGCAGTACTTC
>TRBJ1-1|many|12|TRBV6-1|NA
CASDGLNTEAFF
TGTGCCAGCGACGGATTGAACACTGAAGCTTTCTTT
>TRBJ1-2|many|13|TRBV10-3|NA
CAIRSSTNYGYTF
TGTGCCATCAGATCTTCTACCAACTATGGCTACACCTTC
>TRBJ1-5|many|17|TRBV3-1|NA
CASSQDLVPVGNQPQHF
TGTGCCAGCAGCCAAGATCTAGTACCCGTGGGCAATCAGCCCCAGCATTTT
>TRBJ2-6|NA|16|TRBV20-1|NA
CSARFSRGAGANVLTF
TGCAGTGCTAGGTTTTCCCGCGGAGCTGGGGCCAACGTCCTGACTTTC
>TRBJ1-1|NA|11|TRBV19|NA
CASSIETEAFF
TGTGCCAGTAGTATCGAGACTGAAGCTTTCTTT